The 4 T cell receptor beta chains below come from one sample, sequenced in a study of early T cells in non-severe SARS-CoV-2 infection. TCRdb independently ran MiXCR on the 5' RACE reads; one entry per CDR3 protein. The profile shows over 60,000 distinct CDR3 sequences, around 11% of them singletons. The sequences come from whole blood, collected at baseline. The receptors were gathered from an adult who was a healthcare worker with PCR-confirmed SARS-CoV-2 infection or an uninfected control (not recorded which).

Many counts were recorded for this clonotype. This chain connects TRBV10-2 to TRBJ2-5; 10 nucleotides agree with TRBD2. Germline V gives CDR1 WSHSY, CDR2 SAAADI. V shed 6 bases and J 2 bases; nucleotides not matched to a gene: 3. The CDR3 consists of 14 residues. As DNA, the CDR3 is TGCGCCAGCAGCGTAGCGGGGGGACAAGAGACCCAGTACTTC. Protein: CASSVAGGQETQYF.

There are a few counts of this clonotype. This chain joins TRBV5-1 and TRBJ2-5, with a possible D match to TRBD2 (6 bases). There are 15 residues in the CDR3. Germline assignment: CDR1 SGHRS and CDR2 YFSETQ. V lost 9 bases to trimming and J lost 4 bases, with 22 bases between them. The CDR3 here is CANLSRDRGVETQYF. CDR3 bases: TGCGCCAACCTGAGTCGGGACCGCGGGGTAGAGACCCAGTACTTC.

The rearrangement uses TRBV27 and TRBJ2-2; TRBD1 or TRBD2 may be the D gene (5 bases each). Per the germline V gene, CDR1 is MNHEY and CDR2 is SMNVEV (reference sequence). This CDR3 has 17 amino acids. Between the trimmed V and J ends, which lost 5 bases and 3 bases, there was a span of 19 bases. The CDR3 bases are TGTGCCAGCAGTGCCGCCCTATTACTAGGGGACACCGGGGAGCTGTTTTTT. This translates into CASSAALLLGDTGELFF.

This clonotype was recorded a few times. The CDR3 loop reads CASIWTSGGGETQYF. The CDR3, as DNA: TGTGCCAGCATCTGGACTAGCGGGGGCGGAGAGACCCAGTACTTC. The chain couples TRBV3-1 to TRBJ2-5; 13 nucleotides agree with TRBD2. Germline V gives CDR1 LGHDT, CDR2 YNNKEL (reference sequence). V lost 7 bases, J lost 4 bases, and 6 bases stayed unmatched. This CDR3 has 15 amino acids.